This entry lists 6 T cell receptor beta chains sequenced from one sample in a study of shared clonotypes between healthy human individuals. Data came from immunoSEQ multiplex PCR; TCRdb stores just in-frame clones and leaves some out. The sample consists of approximately 1,500,000 clones, 95% to 99% of them appearing once. The sample consisted of naive CD4+ T cells sorted from blood. This sample's subset: CD45RA+ positively selected. Source of these receptors: a man between 25 and 39 years old in good health.

The chain combines TRBV5-6 with TRBJ2-7, with D uncertain. V was pared by 3 bases and J by 0 bases, with 10 bases between. This CDR3 contains 14 residues. The germline V gene encodes CDR1 SGHDT and CDR2 YYEEEE. CDR3 residues: CASSYPESSYEQYF. CDR3 nucleotide sequence: TGTGCCAGCAGCTACCCCGAAAGCTCCTACGAGCAGTACTTC.

The J gene is TRBJ1-2, the V gene TRBV7-8, with D tentatively TRBD1 (5 bases). CDR1 SGHVS and CDR2 FQNEAQ come from the germline V gene. V was cut by 2 bases and J by 8 bases, with 9 bases left in between. The CDR3 is 12 amino acids. The CDR3 DNA sequence: TGTGCCAGCAGCTTACCTCAGGGCGGCTACACCTTC. It is translated as CASSLPQGGYTF. The full variable domain, completed using reference TRBV7-8 and TRBJ1-2, is GAGVSQSPRYKVAKRGQDVALRCDPISGHVSLFWYQQALGQGPEFLTYFQNEAQLDKSGLPSDRFFAERPEGSVSTLKIQRTQQEDSAVYLCASSLPQGGYTFGSGTRLTVV.

The CDR3 region is CASSIMDRAIYGYTF. CDR3 nucleotide sequence: TGTGCCAGTAGTATAATGGACAGGGCGATCTATGGCTACACCTTC. The rearrangement uses TRBV19 and TRBJ1-2; 8 bases line up with TRBD1. This CDR3 has 15 amino acids. Germline V gives CDR1 LNHDA, CDR2 SQIVND (reference sequence). V shed 2 bases and J 4 bases; nucleotides not matched to a gene: 6.

This rearrangement joins TRBV5-4 to TRBJ2-7; D unclear. V dropped 4 bases and J dropped 4 bases, with 9 bases sitting between them. This CDR3 has 12 amino acids. Per the germline V gene, CDR1 is SGHNT and CDR2 is YYREEE (reference sequence). The CDR3 sequence is CASSRPLYEQYF. CDR3 bases: TGTGCCAGCAGCCGCCCTCTTTACGAGCAGTACTTC.

This clone has only one observation. The rearrangement uses TRBV27 and TRBJ2-1; 8 nucleotides match TRBD2. This CDR3 contains 16 residues. V gave up 5 bases and J gave up 4 bases; unmatched junction bases: 10. Germline V gene lookup returns CDR1 MNHEY and CDR2 SMNVEV (reference sequence). The chain's CDR3 is CASSRRGVGRYNEQFF. CDR3 nucleotide sequence: TGTGCCAGCAGTAGGCGGGGGGTGGGGAGATACAATGAGCAGTTCTTC.

The rearrangement joins TRBV10-2 to TRBJ2-7; TRBD1 matches 7 bases. J lost 3 bases, V lost 10 bases, and 9 bases had no gene match. The germline V gene has CDR1 WSHSY and CDR2 SAAADI. The CDR3 is made up of 13 amino acids. DNA of the CDR3: TGCGCCACGGCCCAGGGACAGCTCTACGAGCAGTACTTC. Translated: CATAQGQLYEQYF.